One sample yielded the 28 T cell receptor beta chains listed below, sequenced in a study of spatial heterogeneity in lung cancer. Time point indicated: blood at routine non-recurrence follow-up after resection. TCRdb passed the 5' RACE reads through MiXCR, listing each CDR3 protein once. The profile shows about 2,400 distinct CDR3 sequences, around 29% of them singletons. Sequenced here: PBMCs, sampled at follow-up. The receptors shown here come from a male donor with early-stage non-small cell lung cancer.

Comment on this clonotype: The library was prepared for alpha chains; this beta chain is a stray read, so its frequency means little. The rearrangement uses TRBV12-3 or TRBV12-4 and TRBJ1-1; 9 nucleotides agree with TRBD1. The CDR3 runs to 17 residues. The junction had 14 bases not matched to a gene; V was cut back by 7 bases and J by 2 bases. CDR3 nucleotides: TGTGCCAGCAAAAAGGTCGGACAGGGGCAGATTAACACTGAAGCTTTCTTT. Residues: CASKKVGQGQINTEAFF.

Of note for this clonotype: The library was prepared for alpha chains; this beta chain is a stray read, so its frequency means little. This sequence joins TRBV6-6 and TRBJ2-7; 7 nucleotides line up with TRBD1. The V gene's germline CDR1 is MNHNY and CDR2 SVGAGI (reference sequence). The CDR3 runs to 14 residues. After removal of 4 bases from V and 5 bases from J, the junction contained 8 bases not matched to a gene. In DNA, the CDR3 is TGTGCCAGCAGTTTCACGACAGGGCGGCACGAGCAGTACTTC. Its translation is CASSFTTGRHEQYF.

This clonotype was seen a handful of times. With the library built for alpha chains, this beta chain is off target and its frequency is not meaningful. This chain uses TRBV3-1 with TRBJ2-3; D gene uncertain. This CDR3 is 12 amino acids long. V was cut by 1 base and J by 8 bases, with 7 bases left in between. The germline V gene has CDR1 LGHDT and CDR2 YNNKEL (reference sequence). The CDR3 protein is CASSQVISTQYF. CDR3 bases: TGTGCCAGCAGCCAAGTTATTAGTACGCAGTATTTT.

About this clonotype: This beta chain slipped into a library made for alpha chains as a stray read, so its size is not meaningful. V gene TRBV11-1 combines with J gene TRBJ2-2, with no clear D. This CDR3 is built from 12 residues. Germline CDR1 SGHAT, CDR2 FQDESV (reference sequence). V lost 3 bases to trimming and J lost 6 bases, with 5 bases between them. The CDR3 DNA sequence: TGTGCCAGCAGCTTTCTGGCCGGGGAGCTGTTTTTT. Translating it yields CASSFLAGELFF.

Regarding this clonotype: As an off-target read in a library built for alpha chains, this beta chain has a frequency of little significance. This chain joins TRBV12-3 or TRBV12-4 and TRBJ2-1, with TRBD2 matching 7 bases. J was trimmed by 5 bases and V by 7 bases; bases with no gene match: 5. CDR3 length: 13 amino acids. For the CDR3, the DNA is TGTGCCAGCACGAGCCTAGCGGACAATGAGCAGTTCTTC. It is translated as CASTSLADNEQFF.

Of note for this clonotype: The library was built for alpha chains, so this beta chain is an off-target read and its size means little. V is TRBV10-3 and J is TRBJ2-2; the D call may be TRBD1 or TRBD2 (5 bases each). This CDR3 region has 16 residues. The ends were cut back, 3 bases at V and 4 bases at J, with 15 bases in the middle. Per the germline V gene, CDR1 is ENHRY and CDR2 is SYGVKD. CDR3 loop: CAISDPGDRFTGELFF. In DNA, the CDR3 is TGTGCCATCAGTGACCCCGGGGACCGATTCACCGGGGAGCTGTTTTTT.

As concerns this clonotype: As an off-target read in a library built for alpha chains, this beta chain has a frequency of little significance. The CDR3: CASSLRASGRADTQYF. CDR3 nucleotide sequence: TGTGCCAGCAGCTTGAGGGCTAGCGGGAGAGCAGATACGCAGTATTTT. This chain links TRBV5-8 with TRBJ2-3; 10 nucleotides match TRBD2. In germline, CDR1 is SGHTS, CDR2 YDEGEE. The CDR3 spans 16 residues. Unmatched junction bases numbered 6, after V lost 1 base and J lost 4 bases.

Of note for this clonotype: Since the library was made to target alpha chains, this beta chain is a stray read and its abundance is not meaningful. This sequence joins TRBV20-1 and TRBJ2-1, with D possibly TRBD1 on 6 matching bases. The CDR3 runs 14 residues. V lost 0 bases to trimming and J lost 7 bases, with 13 bases between them. Germline CDR1 reads DFQATT; CDR2 reads SNEGSKA (reference sequence). CDR3 region: CSARDQQGWNEQFF. Here the CDR3 DNA reads TGCAGTGCTAGAGATCAACAGGGTTGGAATGAGCAGTTCTTC.

To note about this clonotype: For a library built for alpha chains, this beta chain is a stray read; little rests on its size. The gene calls are TRBV27 and TRBJ2-1; D is undetermined. The germline V gene encodes CDR1 MNHEY and CDR2 SMNVEV (reference sequence). CDR3 length: 15 amino acids. V lost 3 bases and J 0 bases, leaving 9 bases between the germline ends. The CDR3 nucleotides read TGTGCCAGCAGTTTTACGTTGAGCTCCTACAATGAGCAGTTCTTC. It translates to CASSFTLSSYNEQFF.

As for this clonotype: Since the library was made to target alpha chains, this beta chain is a stray read and its abundance is not meaningful. The V gene is TRBV29-1, the J gene TRBJ2-7; the D gene is possibly TRBD1 (6 bases). Deletions cut 1 base from V and 3 bases from J, with 10 bases between. Germline values: CDR1 SQVTM, CDR2 ANQGSEA. The CDR3 has 13 amino acids. The CDR3 region has the DNA TGCAGCGTTGAAGGGACACAGGGCTACGAGCAGTACTTC. Amino acids: CSVEGTQGYEQYF.

This clonotype is medium-sized. This beta chain appears as a stray read in a library generated for alpha chains; its size is not informative. This chain uses TRBV28 with TRBJ2-2; no firm D call. The CDR3 covers 11 residues. V was cut by 6 bases and J by 6 bases, with 5 bases left in between. Germline lookup yields CDR1 MDHEN and CDR2 SYDVKM. The DNA for the CDR3 is TGTGCCAGCAGCGGCCCCGGGGAGCTGTTTTTT. Translated: CASSGPGELFF.

About this clonotype itself: The library was prepared for alpha chains; this beta chain is a stray read, so its frequency means little. CDR3 amino acids: CASSVEAVNTDTQYF. The CDR3 coding sequence is TGTGCCAGCAGCGTAGAAGCGGTGAACACAGATACGCAGTATTTT. The V gene is TRBV9, the J gene TRBJ2-3; TRBD2 might be the D (5 bases). V lost 0 bases and J lost 2, with 10 bases in between. There are 15 residues in the CDR3. Germline-derived CDR1 and CDR2 are SGDLS and YYNGEE.

About this clonotype: In a library made to pick up alpha chains, this beta chain is a stray read with a size that means little. The J gene is TRBJ2-5, the V gene TRBV7-2, with TRBD2 identical over 14 bases. With V trimmed by 5 bases and J by 3 bases, 5 bases remained unmatched. Germline V gene lookup returns CDR1 SGHTA and CDR2 FQGNSA. There are 16 residues in the CDR3. The DNA of the CDR3 is TGTGCCAGCAGCGCCTGGGGACTAGCGGGAGAAGAGACCCAGTACTTC. It is translated as CASSAWGLAGEETQYF.

This clonotype is termed medium-sized. This beta chain is an off-target read within a library intended for alpha chains, so its frequency means little. The CDR3 sequence: CASSLGPGLGAYEQYF. The CDR3 DNA follows: TGTGCCAGCAGTTTAGGGCCCGGACTTGGGGCCTACGAGCAGTACTTC. The rearrangement uses TRBV27 and TRBJ2-7; D is possibly TRBD2 (5 bases). Trimming pared 2 bases from V and 2 bases from J, leaving 16 bases between. This CDR3 has 16 amino acids. The V gene's germline CDR1 is MNHEY and CDR2 SMNVEV (reference sequence).

With regard to this clonotype: This beta chain represents an off-target read in a library built for alpha chains; its size is of limited meaning. The gene calls are TRBV11-2 and TRBJ2-2; D gene ambiguous. The V end was cut by 1 base, the J end by 6 bases, with 3 bases between. Germline values: CDR1 SGHAT, CDR2 FQNNGV. The CDR3 totals 12 residues. The CDR3 nucleotides read TGTGCCAGCAGCTTAGGGGCCGGGGAGCTGTTTTTT. This sequence encodes CASSLGAGELFF.

Only a few counts were recorded for this clonotype. For a library built for alpha chains, this beta chain is a stray read; little rests on its size. This chain links TRBV18 with TRBJ2-5; D call uncertain. The germline V and J ends were trimmed by 0 bases and 9 bases, with 11 bases remaining between them. This CDR3 comprises 13 residues. Germline CDR1 and CDR2: KGHSH and LQKENI. The CDR3 here is CASSPPAYAAQYF. Here the CDR3 DNA reads TGTGCCAGCTCACCACCCGCGTATGCGGCCCAGTACTTC.

A word on this clonotype: This beta chain turned up in a library designed for alpha chains; as an off-target read, its abundance says little. J is TRBJ2-3 and V is TRBV7-9; D gene uncertain. CDR1 is SEHNR and CDR2 is FQNEAQ in the germline V gene (reference sequence). This CDR3 comprises 15 residues. The V end lost 3 bases, the J end lost 0 bases, and 10 bases lay between the germline ends. The CDR3 region has the DNA TGTGCCAGCAGCTTGGGAACATACAGCACAGATACGCAGTATTTT. It specifies CASSLGTYSTDTQYF.

As concerns this clonotype: This beta chain slipped into a library made for alpha chains as a stray read, so its size is not meaningful. The chain has TRBV7-8 and TRBJ2-4, with D hard to call. CDR3 length: 19 residues. The germline V gene encodes CDR1 SGHVS and CDR2 FQNEAQ. The V end was cut by 4 bases, the J end by 0 bases, with 22 bases between. CDR3 DNA sequence: TGTGCCAGCAGCTCCCCCGGCCGACGGGTGCTCCTAGCCAAAAACATTCAGTACTTC. Translating it yields CASSSPGRRVLLAKNIQYF. The whole variable domain, filled in from reference TRBV7-8 and TRBJ2-4, reads GAGVSQSPRYKVAKRGQDVALRCDPISGHVSLFWYQQALGQGPEFLTYFQNEAQLDKSGLPSDRFFAERPEGSVSTLKIQRTQQEDSAVYLCASSSPGRRVLLAKNIQYFGAGTRLSVL.

About this clonotype itself: This beta chain lies outside the target of a library built for alpha chains; its clone size means little. The V call is TRBV6-5, the J call TRBJ2-3; 7 bases line up with TRBD2. The CDR3 extends over 14 amino acids. The V gene's germline CDR1 is MNHEY and CDR2 SVGAGI. V gave up 6 bases and J gave up 8 bases; unmatched junction bases: 11. CDR3 sequence (DNA): TGTGCCAGCAGGGCTAGCGGAGTGGGTTCTACGCAGTATTTT. This gives the protein CASRASGVGSTQYF.

Only a few counts were recorded for this clonotype. This beta chain lies outside the target of a library built for alpha chains; its clone size means little. J is TRBJ2-1 and V is TRBV5-1; possibly TRBD1 for D (6 bases). CDR1 is SGHRS and CDR2 is YFSETQ in the germline V gene. V dropped 1 base and J dropped 9 bases, with 11 bases sitting between them. The CDR3 is 13 amino acids. The CDR3 region has the DNA TGCGCCAGCAGCTTGATACAGGGTCCTGAGCAGTTCTTC. The encoded protein is CASSLIQGPEQFF.

Of note for this clonotype: Found in a library prepared for alpha chains, this beta chain is an off-target read, and its abundance has little meaning. The chain links TRBV5-1 to TRBJ2-7; 10 bases fit TRBD1. The CDR3 totals 15 residues. V shed 0 bases and J 5 bases; nucleotides not matched to a gene: 5. Germline-derived CDR1 and CDR2 are SGHRS and YFSETQ. CDR3 amino acids: CASSLGQGASHEQYF. The CDR3 coding sequence is TGCGCCAGCAGCTTGGGACAGGGGGCTAGCCACGAGCAGTACTTC.

This clonotype is medium-sized by share. This beta chain turned up in a library designed for alpha chains; as an off-target read, its abundance says little. J is TRBJ2-7 and V is TRBV15, with 8 nucleotides matching TRBD2. V lost 6 bases to trimming and J lost 3 bases; unmatched junction nucleotides: 10. There are 15 residues in the CDR3. Germline V gene sequence: CDR1 LNHNV, CDR2 YYDKDF (reference sequence). CDR3 sequence (DNA): TGTGCCACCAGGGCTAGACTAGCGAGAAGCTACGAGCAGTACTTC. Translating gives CATRARLARSYEQYF.

In its sample, this clonotype was seen a few times. The size of this beta chain means little, since it is a stray read in a library made for alpha chains. V and J are TRBV10-3 and TRBJ2-7; TRBD2 agrees at 10 bases. The CDR3 has 15 amino acids. Germline V CDR1 and CDR2: ENHRY, SYGVKD. The V and J ends lost 3 bases and 3 bases, in that order; junction bases with no gene match: 5. The CDR3, as DNA: TGTGCCATCAGTGATAGTCCTAGCGGGGGCTACGAGCAGTACTTC. It specifies CAISDSPSGGYEQYF.

This clonotype qualifies as medium-sized (0.01 to 0.1%). This beta chain is a stray sequence in a library constructed for alpha chains; its clone size is not meaningful. This chain joins TRBV7-6 and TRBJ2-1; D ambiguous. The V end lost 1 base, the J end lost 6 bases, and 7 bases lay between the germline ends. The CDR3 runs 13 residues. CDR1 is SGHVS and CDR2 is FNYEAQ in the germline V gene. CDR3 protein: CASSLENSNEQFF. The CDR3 region has the DNA TGTGCCAGCAGCTTAGAGAATAGCAATGAGCAGTTCTTC.

Details on this clonotype: In a library made to pick up alpha chains, this beta chain is a stray read with a size that means little. The chain couples TRBV6-2 or TRBV6-3 to TRBJ1-5, with D possibly matching TRBD1 (6 bases). This CDR3 is 13 amino acids long. V dropped 6 bases and J dropped 4 bases, with 10 bases sitting between them. CDR1 MNHEY and CDR2 SVGEGT come from the germline V gene. The CDR3 DNA reads as TGTGCCAGCAGACCAACAGGGAATCAGCCCCAGCATTTT. Its translation is CASRPTGNQPQHF.

This clonotype was seen just once. With the library built for alpha chains, this beta chain is off target and its frequency is not meaningful. The chain employs TRBV7-2 and TRBJ1-5, with D maybe TRBD1 (5 bases). CDR1 is SGHTA and CDR2 is FQGNSA in the germline V gene. The CDR3 is 13 amino acids. V was cut by 2 bases and J by 7 bases, with 9 bases left in between. Here the CDR3 DNA reads TGTGCCAGCAGCTTAATTGAGGGGCAGCCCCAGCATTTT. Its protein is CASSLIEGQPQHF.

A single count supports this clonotype. With the library built for alpha chains, this beta chain is off target and its frequency is not meaningful. The genes are TRBV10-3 and TRBJ2-2; possibly TRBD1 for D (6 bases). Germline assignment: CDR1 ENHRY and CDR2 SYGVKD. With 7 bases removed from V and 0 bases from J, the gap between germline ends came to 12 bases. CDR3 size: 15 residues. CDR3 sequence reads: CAITRTAANTGELFF. As DNA, the CDR3 is TGTGCCATCACGCGGACAGCCGCGAACACCGGGGAGCTGTTTTTT.

As concerns this clonotype: Because the library targeted alpha chains, this beta chain is an off-target read whose size means little. The CDR3: CASSSTGAVDTQYF. Written as DNA, the CDR3 is TGTGCCAGCAGTTCCACAGGGGCGGTAGATACGCAGTATTTT. The chain joins TRBV28 to TRBJ2-3, with TRBD1 matching over 7 bases. The CDR3 consists of 14 residues. The junction had 6 bases not matched to a gene; V was cut back by 4 bases and J by 5 bases. Germline values: CDR1 MDHEN, CDR2 SYDVKM.